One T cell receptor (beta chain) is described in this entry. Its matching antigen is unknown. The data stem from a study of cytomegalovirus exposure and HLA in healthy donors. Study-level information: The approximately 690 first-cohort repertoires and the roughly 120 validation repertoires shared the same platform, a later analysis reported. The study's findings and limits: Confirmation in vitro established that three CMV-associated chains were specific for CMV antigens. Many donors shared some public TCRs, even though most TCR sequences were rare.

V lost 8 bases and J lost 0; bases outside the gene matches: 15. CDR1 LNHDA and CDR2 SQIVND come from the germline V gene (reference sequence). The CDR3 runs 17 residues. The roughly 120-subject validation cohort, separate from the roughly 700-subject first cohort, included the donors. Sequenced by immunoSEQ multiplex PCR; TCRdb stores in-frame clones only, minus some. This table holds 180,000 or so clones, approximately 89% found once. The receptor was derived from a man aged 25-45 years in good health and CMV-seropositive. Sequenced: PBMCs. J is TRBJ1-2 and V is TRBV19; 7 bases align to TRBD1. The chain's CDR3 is CASGPGQFFLTNYGYTF. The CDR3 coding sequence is TGTGCCAGTGGGCCGGGACAGTTCTTTTTGACTAACTATGGCTACACCTTC.